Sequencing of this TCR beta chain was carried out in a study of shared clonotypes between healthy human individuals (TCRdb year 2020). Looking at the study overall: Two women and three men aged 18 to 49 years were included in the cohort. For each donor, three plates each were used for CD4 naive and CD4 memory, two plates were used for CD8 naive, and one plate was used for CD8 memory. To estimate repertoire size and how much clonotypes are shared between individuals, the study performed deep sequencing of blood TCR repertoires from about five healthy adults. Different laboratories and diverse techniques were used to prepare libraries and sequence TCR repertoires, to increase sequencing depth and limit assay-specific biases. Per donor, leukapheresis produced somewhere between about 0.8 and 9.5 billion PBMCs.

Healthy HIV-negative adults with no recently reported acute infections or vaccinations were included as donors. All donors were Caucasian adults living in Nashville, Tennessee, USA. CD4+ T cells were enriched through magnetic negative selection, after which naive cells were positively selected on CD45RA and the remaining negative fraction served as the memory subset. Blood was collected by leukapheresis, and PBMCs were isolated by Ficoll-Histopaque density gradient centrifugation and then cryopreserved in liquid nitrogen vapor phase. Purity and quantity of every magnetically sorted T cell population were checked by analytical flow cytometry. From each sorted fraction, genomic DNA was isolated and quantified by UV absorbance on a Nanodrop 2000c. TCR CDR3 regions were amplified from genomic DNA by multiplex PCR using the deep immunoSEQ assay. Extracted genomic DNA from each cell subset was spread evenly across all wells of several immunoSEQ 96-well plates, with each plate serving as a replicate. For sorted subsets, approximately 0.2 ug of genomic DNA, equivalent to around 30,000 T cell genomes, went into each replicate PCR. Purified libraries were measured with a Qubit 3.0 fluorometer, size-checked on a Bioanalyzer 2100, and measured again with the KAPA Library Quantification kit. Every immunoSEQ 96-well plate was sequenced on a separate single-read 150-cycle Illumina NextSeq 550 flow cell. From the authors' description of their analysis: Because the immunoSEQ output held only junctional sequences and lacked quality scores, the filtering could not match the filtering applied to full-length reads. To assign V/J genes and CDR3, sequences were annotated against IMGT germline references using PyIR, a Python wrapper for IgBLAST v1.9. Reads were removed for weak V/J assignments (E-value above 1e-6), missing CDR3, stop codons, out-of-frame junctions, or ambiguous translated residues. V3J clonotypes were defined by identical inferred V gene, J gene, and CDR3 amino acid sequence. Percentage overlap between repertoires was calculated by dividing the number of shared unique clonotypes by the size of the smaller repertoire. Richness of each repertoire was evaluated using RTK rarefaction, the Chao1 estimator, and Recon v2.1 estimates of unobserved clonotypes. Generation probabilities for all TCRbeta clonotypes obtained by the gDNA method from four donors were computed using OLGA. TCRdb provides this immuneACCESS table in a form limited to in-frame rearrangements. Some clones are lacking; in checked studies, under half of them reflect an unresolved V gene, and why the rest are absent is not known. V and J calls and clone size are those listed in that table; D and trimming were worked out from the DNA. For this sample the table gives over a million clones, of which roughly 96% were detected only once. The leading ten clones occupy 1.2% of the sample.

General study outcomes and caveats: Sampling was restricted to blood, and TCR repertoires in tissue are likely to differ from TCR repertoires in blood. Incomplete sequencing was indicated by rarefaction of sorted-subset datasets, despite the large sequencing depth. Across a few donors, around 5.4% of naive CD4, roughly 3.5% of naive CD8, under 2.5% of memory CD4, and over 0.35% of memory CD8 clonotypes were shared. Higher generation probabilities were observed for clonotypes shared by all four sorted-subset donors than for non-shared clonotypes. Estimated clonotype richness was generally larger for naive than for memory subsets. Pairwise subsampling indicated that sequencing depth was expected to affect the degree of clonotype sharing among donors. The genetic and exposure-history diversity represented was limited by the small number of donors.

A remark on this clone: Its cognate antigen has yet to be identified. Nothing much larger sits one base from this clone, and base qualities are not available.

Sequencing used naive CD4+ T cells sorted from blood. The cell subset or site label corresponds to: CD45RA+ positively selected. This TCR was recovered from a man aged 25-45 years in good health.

The CDR3 has the sequence CASSFTGVGETQYF. The DNA reads TGTGCCAGCAGCTTCACAGGGGTCGGAGAGACCCAGTACTTC. This chain joins TRBV7-9 to TRBJ2-5; TRBD1 aligns with 7 central bases. The CDR3 sequence holds 14 residues, the cysteine and phenylalanine included. The retained sequence is limited to the CDR3, 42 bases, with the frame set at the first base. From the germline V gene (reference sequence), CDR1 is SEHNR and CDR2 is FQNEAQ. Compared with germline, V lacks 3 bases and J lacks 4 bases; bases without a gene match: 5.